The clone carrying this TCR beta chain was counted at least ten times. This record comes from a study of spatial heterogeneity in lung cancer. Study information: Among detected sequences, beta-chain ones consistently exceeded alpha-chain ones in number. The mean occurrence of each unique TCR and UMI combination in raw reads exceeded nine.

This CDR3 has 17 amino acids. Per germline, CDR1 PRHDT and CDR2 FYEKMQ (reference sequence). V shed 2 bases and J shed 0 bases, with 16 bases lying between them. One entry per CDR3 protein results from TCRdb running MiXCR on the 5' RACE reads. The repertoire includes about 39,000 distinct CDR3 sequences, around 3.1% of them detected once, and 35% to 40% sits in the top ten. Time point described: sample taken at primary tumor resection. Researchers sequenced whole RNA taken from tumor, nontumor lung or frozen PBMC without sorting. Sequenced here: normal lung tissue next to the tumor, sampled at surgery. The chain has TRBV13 and TRBJ1-1, with D perhaps TRBD1 (5 bases). This TCR came from a male donor with early-stage non-small cell lung cancer. CDR3 amino acids: CASSLRPGSLVNTEAFF. CDR3 nucleotide sequence: TGTGCCAGCAGCTTACGCCCAGGGTCATTGGTGAACACTGAAGCTTTCTTT.